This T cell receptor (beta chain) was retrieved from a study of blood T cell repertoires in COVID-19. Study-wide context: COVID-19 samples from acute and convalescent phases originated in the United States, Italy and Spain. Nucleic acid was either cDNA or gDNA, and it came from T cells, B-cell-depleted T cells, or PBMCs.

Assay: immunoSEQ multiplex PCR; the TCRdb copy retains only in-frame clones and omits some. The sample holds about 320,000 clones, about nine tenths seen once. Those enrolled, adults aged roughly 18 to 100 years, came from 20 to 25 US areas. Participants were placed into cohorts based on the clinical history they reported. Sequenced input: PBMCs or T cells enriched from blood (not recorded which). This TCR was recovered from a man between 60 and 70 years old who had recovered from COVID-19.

CDR3 coding DNA: TGTGCCAGCAATGGACAGGGCTACAATGAGCAGTTCTTC. Its protein product is CASNGQGYNEQFF. V and J are TRBV27 and TRBJ2-1, with 8 bases fitting TRBD1. Looked up from germline, CDR1 is MNHEY and CDR2 is SMNVEV (reference sequence). The CDR3 sequence is 13 residues long. V was clipped by 7 bases and J by 3 bases; unmatched bases: 2.